This TCR beta chain was identified during a study of blood T cell repertoires in COVID-19. Study-level information: Some COVID-19 samples were acute and others convalescent; all came from the United States, Italy and Spain. Sample material is recorded as cDNA or gDNA derived from T cells, B-cell-depleted T cells, or PBMCs.

This clone has a handful of counts. This CDR3 comprises 14 residues. Trimming removed 3 bases from V and 8 bases from J, with 14 bases in between. Germline V gene data show CDR1 as SGHRS and CDR2 as YFSETQ. As originally analysed: Amplification from reference gene primers served as the basis for estimated nucleated cell counts. Sequencing used immunoSEQ multiplex PCR; TCRdb keeps in-frame clones, though not all of them. From that table come the V and J calls and clone size; the DNA was used to work out D and trimming. The sample yields tens of thousands of clones, 76% seen once. The chain employs TRBV5-1 and TRBJ1-4; D might be TRBD1 (6 bases). This TCR was sampled from a woman in her fifties or sixties with active or convalescent COVID-19. Sequenced sample: peripheral blood. CDR3 nucleotide sequence: TGCGCCAGCAGCTGGCTACAGGGCGGGGAAAAACTGTTTTTT. Protein: CASSWLQGGEKLFF.